This is a list of T cell receptor beta chains from one sample in a study of human T cells and chemical hapten exposure. TCRdb reprocessed the RACE reads with MiXCR, giving one entry per CDR3 protein. Of just under 65,000 distinct CDR3 sequences in the sample, more than 9.5% are singletons; the top ten hold roughly 2.1%. The sequences come from whole blood, collected in connection with sensitization to the hapten diphenylcyclopropenone (DPC). The source of these receptors is a woman in her 30s with alopecia areata. Some clones in this sample may be carry-over from other donors' samples. Each CDR3 is given with its conserved first and last residue. The D gene is left open where the match is weak. Only some rows state a clone size, as once, few, many or a class for expanded clones.

>TRBV7-9|TRBJ2-6|few|-
CASSLGAGANVLTF
TGTGCCAGCAGCTTAGGGGCAGGGGCCAACGTCCTGACTTTC
>TRBV13|TRBJ2-1|many|TRBD2
CASSRGRGSVVEQFF
TGTGCCAGCAGCCGAGGGAGGGGATCGGTAGTAGAGCAGTTCTTC
>TRBV6-2/TRBV6-3|TRBJ2-7|-|-
CASSYSTPYEQYF
TGTGCCAGCAGTTACTCAACCCCCTACGAGCAGTACTTC
>TRBV10-1|TRBJ1-6|-|-
CAITPSTERNNSPLHF
TGCGCCATCACCCCCTCGACAGAGCGGAATAATTCACCCCTCCACTTT
>TRBV20-1|TRBJ1-6|-|TRBD1
CSLGRDRGSPLHF
TGCAGTTTAGGGCGGGACAGGGGCTCACCCCTCCACTTT
>TRBV28|TRBJ2-7|-|TRBD2
CASKLAGYEQYF
TGTGCCAGCAAATTAGCGGGGTACGAGCAGTACTTC
>TRBV6-2/TRBV6-3|TRBJ2-1|-|-
CASRRTLSRMHNEQFF
TGTGCCAGCAGAAGGACGCTATCTCGGATGCATAATGAGCAGTTCTTC
>TRBV20-1|TRBJ2-7|many|TRBD1
CSASPRRQGEQYF
TGCAGTGCTAGCCCTCGTCGACAGGGCGAGCAGTACTTC
>TRBV7-9|TRBJ1-5|few|-
CASSLGWDQPQHF
TGTGCCAGCAGCTTAGGCTGGGATCAGCCCCAGCATTTT
>TRBV29-1|TRBJ2-5|few|TRBD2
CSVTSGQETQYF
TGCAGCGTAACTAGCGGCCAAGAGACCCAGTACTTC
>TRBV18|TRBJ2-2|few|-
CASSPRQPNTGELFF
TGTGCCAGCTCACCACGACAGCCGAACACCGGGGAGCTGTTTTTT
>TRBV29-1|TRBJ2-1|-|TRBD2
CSVAASGNEQFF
TGCAGCGTTGCGGCTAGCGGCAATGAGCAGTTCTTC
>TRBV28|TRBJ2-7|-|-
CASSLFPGGAYF
TGTGCCAGCAGTCTCTTCCCGGGTGGGGCGTACTTC
>TRBV6-5|TRBJ1-1|-|-
CASSTRAFGTEAFF
TGTGCCAGCAGTACTAGGGCTTTCGGCACTGAAGCTTTCTTT
>TRBV28|TRBJ2-7|many|-
CASSFISYEQYF
TGTGCCAGCAGTTTTATCTCCTACGAGCAGTACTTC